This entry concerns a single TCR beta chain. One end of the junction does not line up with germline, which may come from a read error. This sample was taken from a study of blood T cell repertoires in COVID-19. The overall study: Acute-phase and convalescent COVID-19 samples originated in the United States, Italy and Spain. T cells, B-cell-depleted T cells, or PBMCs supplied cDNA or gDNA.

Per the germline V gene, CDR1 is SGHNT and CDR2 is YENEEA. The CDR3 extends over 13 amino acids. Per the authors' pipeline: Reference gene primer amplification gave estimated nucleated cell counts. Clones were sequenced by immunoSEQ multiplex PCR, and TCRdb holds only the in-frame ones, with some missing. From that table come the V and J calls and clone size; the DNA was used to work out D and trimming. The sample yields roughly 110,000 clones, about 84% seen once. This sequence was found in an older woman with acute or convalescent COVID-19. This chain links TRBV11-3 with TRBJ2-2; 7 bases map to TRBD1. Material for sequencing was peripheral blood. CDR3 sequence reads: CASSLDRAGELFF. CDR3 nucleotide sequence: TGTGCCAGCAGCCTAGACAGGGCCGGGGAGCTGTTTTTT.